A selection of T cell receptor beta chains follows, all from one sample in a study of identical twins. In TCRdb, the 5' RACE reads were re-called with MiXCR into one record per CDR3 protein. Here the sample spans about 330,000 distinct CDR3 sequences, approximately 13% being singletons. A further study also used this sample, focusing on yellow fever vaccine responses in identical twins.

Sequencing used CD8+ T cells sorted from blood. Receptors originate from a young woman in good health. The CDR3 runs from the conserved cysteine through the conserved F or W. Each record gives: D gene, clone size, J gene, CDR3 length, V gene, CDR3 protein, CDR3 DNA. The D gene is left open where the match is weak. Not every row has a clone size; where given, it reads once, few, many or a size class.

.,.,TRBJ1-1,13,TRBV7-9,CASSFQGHTEAFF,TGTGCCAGCAGCTTTCAGGGGCACACTGAAGCTTTCTTT
TRBD1,few,TRBJ2-7,18,TRBV6-5,CASSYSRRSDRDSYEQYF,TGTGCCAGCAGTTACTCCCGACGATCAGACAGGGATTCCTACGAGCAGTACTTC
.,few,TRBJ2-3,15,TRBV11-2,CASRTPLANTDTQYF,TGTGCCAGCAGGACTCCCCTAGCGAACACAGATACGCAGTATTTT
.,few,TRBJ2-1,17,TRBV14,CASSQRGPDYLYNEQFF,TGTGCCAGCAGCCAGCGGGGGCCGGACTATCTGTACAATGAGCAGTTCTTC
TRBD2,many,TRBJ2-7,19,TRBV10-3,CAISEPTSLVAGVNYEQYF,TGTGCCATCAGTGAACCGACTTCTCTTGTAGCGGGAGTTAATTACGAGCAGTACTTC
TRBD2,.,TRBJ2-3,14,TRBV20-1,CSARRGDGADTQYF,TGCAGTGCTAGACGGGGGGACGGGGCAGATACGCAGTATTTT
TRBD2,.,TRBJ2-1,15,TRBV12-3/TRBV12-4,CASSWTSGRYNEQFF,TGTGCCAGCAGTTGGACTAGCGGGAGATACAATGAGCAGTTCTTC
TRBD1,few,TRBJ2-1,17,TRBV24-1,CATSTFRTGDTYNEQFF,TGTGCCACCAGCACCTTTCGGACAGGGGACACCTACAATGAGCAGTTCTTC
.,many,TRBJ2-5,15,TRBV12-3/TRBV12-4,CASSSPVRGEETQYF,TGTGCCAGCAGCTCCCCTGTTCGCGGTGAAGAGACCCAGTACTTC
.,.,TRBJ2-1,11,TRBV9,CASSAQSEQFF,TGTGCCAGCAGCGCCCAAAGTGAGCAGTTCTTC
TRBD1,.,TRBJ1-5,15,TRBV19,CASSESGQRSQPQHF,TGTGCCAGTAGTGAGTCGGGACAGAGGAGCCAGCCCCAGCATTTT
.,.,TRBJ2-2,21,TRBV24-1,CGAFDLWAGTTDLANTGELFF,TGTGGCGCCTTTGATTTGTGGGCCGGGACAACAGACCTAGCGAACACCGGGGAGCTGTTTTTT
.,few,TRBJ2-3,16,TRBV7-6,CASSPIQEATTDTQYF,TGTGCCAGCAGCCCAATTCAGGAGGCGACCACAGATACGCAGTATTTT
.,.,TRBJ2-7,13,TRBV5-5,CASRPGGSDEQYF,TGTGCCAGCAGACCCGGCGGTAGTGACGAGCAGTACTTC
TRBD2,few,TRBJ2-1,18,TRBV5-1,CASSLTPMTSGRFNEQFF,TGCGCCAGCAGCTTAACTCCGATGACTAGCGGGAGGTTCAATGAGCAGTTCTTC
.,.,TRBJ2-1,15,TRBV29-1,CSSTGAGQKNNEQFF,TGCAGCTCAACCGGGGCCGGGCAGAAGAACAATGAGCAGTTCTTC
.,few,TRBJ2-5,14,TRBV5-1,CASRVLRTWETQYF,TGCGCCAGCCGGGTTCTCAGGACATGGGAGACCCAGTACTTC
.,few,TRBJ2-1,13,TRBV27,CASSIRQYNEQFF,TGTGCCAGCAGTATACGACAGTACAATGAGCAGTTCTTC
.,few,TRBJ1-6,14,TRBV2,CASWGGSYNSPLHF,TGTGCCAGCTGGGGAGGGAGCTATAATTCACCCCTCCACTTT
TRBD1,few,TRBJ2-3,17,TRBV5-1,CASSSTGQETATDTQYF,TGCGCCAGCAGCTCAACGGGACAGGAGACGGCCACAGATACGCAGTATTTT
.,few,TRBJ2-5,13,TRBV4-1,CASSKTTQETQYF,TGCGCCAGCAGCAAGACGACGCAAGAGACCCAGTACTTC
.,few,TRBJ2-1,14,TRBV20-1,CSAIAASSYNEQFF,TGCAGTGCTATAGCGGCAAGCTCCTACAATGAGCAGTTCTTC
.,.,TRBJ1-6,13,TRBV7-9,CASSLGGSAPLHF,TGTGCCAGCAGCTTAGGGGGGTCAGCACCCCTCCACTTT
.,.,TRBJ2-1,13,TRBV6-2/TRBV6-3,CASSYVYNNEQFF,TGTGCCAGCAGTTACGTTTATAACAATGAGCAGTTCTTC
.,few,TRBJ2-3,17,TRBV6-5,CASSYTRGGQYTDTQYF,TGTGCCAGCAGTTACACTAGGGGGGGGCAGTACACAGATACGCAGTATTTT
TRBD2,.,TRBJ2-7,17,TRBV20-1,CSARGPYLAGAIYEQYF,TGCAGTGCTAGAGGTCCCTATTTAGCGGGAGCAATCTACGAGCAGTACTTC
.,few,TRBJ2-1,15,TRBV4-1,CASSQERNRAYEQFF,TGCGCCAGCAGCCAAGAACGCAACAGGGCCTACGAGCAGTTCTTC
.,few,TRBJ2-2,13,TRBV9,CASSVGTTGELFF,TGTGCCAGCAGCGTAGGAACCACCGGGGAGCTGTTTTTT
TRBD2,few,TRBJ2-5,17,TRBV6-2/TRBV6-3,CASSLYPGLAAQETQYF,TGTGCCAGCAGTTTATACCCGGGACTAGCGGCCCAAGAGACCCAGTACTTC
TRBD1,many,TRBJ2-1,13,TRBV20-1,CSAPDRAYNEQFF,TGCAGTGCTCCTGACAGGGCTTACAATGAGCAGTTCTTC
TRBD1,few,TRBJ2-1,14,TRBV20-1,CSATTGGSYNEQFF,TGCAGTGCGACGACAGGGGGCTCCTACAATGAGCAGTTCTTC
.,once,TRBJ2-1,13,TRBV14,CASSHWIYNEQFF,TGTGCCAGCAGCCACTGGATCTACAATGAGCAGTTCTTC
.,few,TRBJ2-5,15,TRBV2,CASSAFSDSQETQYF,TGTGCCAGCAGTGCATTTTCGGACTCCCAAGAGACCCAGTACTTC
TRBD2,.,TRBJ2-7,15,TRBV28,CASSLEREDLLEQYF,TGTGCCAGCAGTCTCGAGCGGGAGGACCTACTCGAGCAGTACTTC
.,.,TRBJ2-1,15,TRBV10-3,CAISPPGGGGDEQFF,TGTGCCATCAGTCCCCCTGGTGGTGGGGGAGATGAGCAGTTCTTC
TRBD2,many,TRBJ2-1,15,TRBV5-1,CASSLEGLVVDEQFF,TGCGCCAGCAGCCTAGAGGGACTAGTTGTTGATGAGCAGTTCTTC
.,.,TRBJ2-2,17,TRBV2,CASIGYLRDHNTGELFF,TGTGCCAGCATTGGGTACCTGAGGGACCATAACACCGGGGAGCTGTTTTTT
.,.,TRBJ2-5,13,TRBV12-3/TRBV12-4,CASSHGHPETQYF,TGTGCCAGCAGTCACGGACATCCAGAGACCCAGTACTTC
.,.,TRBJ2-3,18,TRBV11-1,CASSLAGSGPYSTDTQYF,TGTGCCAGCAGCTTAGCGGGCAGCGGCCCTTATAGCACAGATACGCAGTATTTT
.,.,TRBJ2-5,14,TRBV6-4,CASPRRDRVETQYF,TGTGCCAGCCCAAGGCGGGACAGAGTGGAGACCCAGTACTTC
.,.,TRBJ1-2,14,TRBV15,CATSRDHTVEGYTF,TGTGCCACCAGCAGAGATCATACAGTTGAAGGCTACACCTTC
TRBD2,.,TRBJ2-1,21,TRBV10-1,CASRETGTSGGWITPDNEQFF,TGCGCCAGCAGAGAGACCGGGACTAGCGGAGGTTGGATTACGCCAGACAATGAGCAGTTCTTC
.,few,TRBJ2-3,12,TRBV28,CASSLLDNTQYF,TGTGCCAGCAGTTTATTAGATAATACGCAGTATTTT
.,few,TRBJ2-7,13,TRBV24-1,CATSDLAGFEQYF,TGTGCCACCAGTGATTTGGCCGGGTTCGAGCAGTACTTC
.,.,TRBJ2-2,13,TRBV27,CASSARVAGELFF,TGTGCCAGCAGTGCAAGGGTGGCTGGGGAGCTGTTTTTT
.,many,TRBJ1-2,13,TRBV7-9,CASRQPRSGGYTF,TGTGCCAGCAGACAGCCCCGTTCCGGGGGCTACACCTTC
TRBD2,few,TRBJ2-4,17,TRBV7-9,CASSSTNERGGKNIQYF,TGTGCCAGCAGCTCAACCAACGAGAGGGGAGGGAAAAACATTCAGTACTTC
.,few,TRBJ1-5,16,TRBV10-2,CASSALRDGSNQPQHF,TGCGCCAGCAGTGCTCTCCGGGACGGCAGCAATCAGCCCCAGCATTTT
TRBD1,.,TRBJ2-3,16,TRBV12-3/TRBV12-4,CASSLSLPTGLDTQYF,TGTGCCAGCAGTTTATCGCTGCCGACAGGGTTAGATACGCAGTATTTT
TRBD2,few,TRBJ2-3,17,TRBV28,CASSPGTSGRDTDTQYF,TGTGCCAGCAGTCCCGGGACTAGCGGGAGGGACACAGATACGCAGTATTTT
.,few,TRBJ2-3,18,TRBV12-1,CASSSHAWGQGSTDTQYF,.
TRBD2,few,TRBJ2-1,18,TRBV7-8,CASSPGLAGRSSYNEQFF,TGTGCCAGCAGCCCGGGACTAGCGGGGAGGAGCTCCTACAATGAGCAGTTCTTC
.,few,TRBJ2-1,13,TRBV6-1,CASEEGVAMEQFF,TGTGCCAGCGAGGAGGGGGTTGCTATGGAGCAGTTCTTC
.,few,TRBJ2-1,11,TRBV7-9,CASSRRWEQFF,TGTGCCAGCAGCCGCCGGTGGGAGCAGTTCTTC
.,.,TRBJ2-2,16,TRBV7-2,CASSLTGRANTGELFF,TGTGCCAGCAGCTTAACGGGACGCGCGAACACCGGGGAGCTGTTTTTT